The present entry profiles one TCR beta chain with its context. This clonotype came up many times. Its cognate antigen has yet to be identified. Per-base qualities were not stored, and no clone one base away is much larger. This entry belongs to a study of T-cell reconstitution after alpha-beta-depleted transplantation in children (dated by TCRdb to between 2015 and 2016). With regard to the full study: Using TCR repertoire profiling, the study followed T-cell immune reconstitution in a quantitative way in children after TCRalphabeta/CD19-depleted allogeneic hematopoietic cell transplantation.

V drops 3 bases and J drops 3 bases, leaving 7 bases in between. The CDR3 sequence holds 12 residues, the cysteine and phenylalanine included. Just the 36-base CDR3 DNA is kept, in frame starting at base 1. The germline V gene sets CDR1 to SQVTM and CDR2 to ANQGSEA. Libraries were built with PCR. The run used an Illumina HiSeq 2500. TCR library preparation used molecular barcoding, with unique molecular identifiers applied to normalize quantification of the TCRbeta repertoire. TCRdb trimmed the raw reads at Q25, called clones with MiXCR and kept productive beta chains. Each entry merges the rows of one CDR3 protein and shows their most common DNA and genes. A total of roughly 120,000 distinct CDR3 sequences appear in this sample, 9% to 12% of them only once. Of the sample, under 35% falls within the top ten clones. The sample's treatment or condition label, in plain terms: allogeneic hematopoietic cell transplantation with graft depleted of TCRalphabeta T cells and CD19 B cells. The children who served as transplant recipients had been given grafts of TCRalphabeta/CD19-depleted allogeneic hematopoietic cells.

Beyond this particular receptor, the publication reports: In some patients, the high TCRbeta diversity seen at day 60 was put down to recipient T cells and intrathymic progenitors that had survived conditioning. The apparently early recovery of alphabetaT-cell counts about two months after transplant reportedly depended on only several hundred rapidly expanded clones that came from non-depleted graft cells. Over subsequent months, a decline in hyperexpanded clone frequencies was noted, and after one year, T-cell counts and TCRbeta diversity were mostly ascribed to newly produced T cells.

The sample in question was PBMCs, obtained before TCRalphabeta/CD19-depleted stem cell transplant. This chain joins TRBV29-1 to TRBJ2-3; no D gene can be assigned with confidence. This TCR derives from a boy between 2 and 10 years old with acute lymphoblastic leukemia, due to receive a stem cell transplant. The CDR3 protein is CSVEFSTDTQYF. The DNA sequence is given as TGCAGCGTTGAGTTTTCAACAGATACGCAGTATTTT.